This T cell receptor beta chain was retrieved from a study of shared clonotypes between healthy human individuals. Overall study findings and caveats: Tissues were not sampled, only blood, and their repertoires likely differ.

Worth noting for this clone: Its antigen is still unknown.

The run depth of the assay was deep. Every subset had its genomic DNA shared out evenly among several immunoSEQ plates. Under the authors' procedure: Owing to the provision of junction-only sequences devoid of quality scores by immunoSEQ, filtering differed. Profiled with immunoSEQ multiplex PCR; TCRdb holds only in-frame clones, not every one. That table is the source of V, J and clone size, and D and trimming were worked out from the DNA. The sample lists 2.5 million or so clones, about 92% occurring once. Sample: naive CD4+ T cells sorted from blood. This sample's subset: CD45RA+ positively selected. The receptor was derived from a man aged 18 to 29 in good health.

CDR3 loop: CAWSPTAGRNQPQHF. CDR3 bases: TGTGCCTGGAGTCCAACCGCGGGGCGCAATCAGCCCCAGCATTTT. The rearrangement links TRBV30 to TRBJ1-5; D is possibly TRBD1 (5 bases). CDR1 and CDR2 from the germline V gene are GTSNPN and SVGIG (reference sequence). This CDR3 region has 15 residues. V was shortened by 2 bases and J by 2 bases, with 13 bases between the two germline ends.